Sequencing of this TCR beta chain was carried out in a study of blood T cell repertoires in COVID-19. Germline CDR1 and CDR2: SGHNT and YYREEE (reference sequence). The V end was cut by 0 bases, the J end by 0 bases, with 16 bases between. The CDR3 covers 18 residues. Some clones are missing from TCRdb's copy, which holds only in-frame ones; the method was immunoSEQ multiplex PCR. The table records roughly 50,000 clones, around 84% of them present only once. The sequencing input was peripheral blood. This clonotype was sampled from a middle-aged man with acute or convalescent COVID-19. The rearrangement uses TRBV5-4 and TRBJ2-1; D is ambiguous. The CDR3 bases are TGTGCCAGCAGCTTGGGGGTCTTACGGGTTAGCTCCTACAATGAGCAGTTCTTC. Translation gives CASSLGVLRVSSYNEQFF.